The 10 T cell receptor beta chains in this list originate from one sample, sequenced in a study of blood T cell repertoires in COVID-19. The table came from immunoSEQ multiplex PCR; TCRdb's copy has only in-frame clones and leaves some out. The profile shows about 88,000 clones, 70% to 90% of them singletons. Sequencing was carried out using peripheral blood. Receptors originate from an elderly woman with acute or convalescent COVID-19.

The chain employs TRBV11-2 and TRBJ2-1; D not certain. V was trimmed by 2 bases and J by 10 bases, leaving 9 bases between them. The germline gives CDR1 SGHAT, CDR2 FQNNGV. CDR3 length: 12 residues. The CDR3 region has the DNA TGTGCCAGCAGCTTAATTCCAGCGGAGCAGTTCTTC. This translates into CASSLIPAEQFF.

The CDR3 DNA reads as TGTGCCAGCAGCTGGACTTGGGGGGTAAGGGCTGAAGCTTTCTTT. Translation: CASSWTWGVRAEAFF. The V call is TRBV28, the J call TRBJ1-1; D might be TRBD1 (5 bases). This CDR3 region has 15 residues. Trimming removed 6 bases at V and 6 bases at J, with 20 bases between. The germline CDR1 and CDR2 sequences are MDHEN and SYDVKM.

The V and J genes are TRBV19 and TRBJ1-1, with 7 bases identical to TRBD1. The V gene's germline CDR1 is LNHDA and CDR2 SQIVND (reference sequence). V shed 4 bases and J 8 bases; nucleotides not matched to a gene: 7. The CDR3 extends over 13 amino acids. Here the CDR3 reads CASSNTRQGEAFF. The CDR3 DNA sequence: TGTGCCAGTAGTAATACCCGACAGGGAGAAGCTTTCTTT.

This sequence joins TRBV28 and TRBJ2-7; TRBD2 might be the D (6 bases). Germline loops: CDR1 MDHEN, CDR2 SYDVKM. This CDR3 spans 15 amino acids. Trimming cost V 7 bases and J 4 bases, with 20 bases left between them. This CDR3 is CASKGGVPRGYEQYF. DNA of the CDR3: TGTGCCAGCAAAGGAGGGGTCCCCCGAGGGTACGAGCAGTACTTC. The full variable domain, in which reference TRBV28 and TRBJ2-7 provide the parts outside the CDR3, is DVKVTQSSRYLVKRTGEKVFLECVQDMDHENMFWYRQDPGLGLRLIYFSYDVKMKEKGDIPEGYSVSREKKERFSLILESASTNQTSMYLCASKGGVPRGYEQYFGPGTRLTVT.

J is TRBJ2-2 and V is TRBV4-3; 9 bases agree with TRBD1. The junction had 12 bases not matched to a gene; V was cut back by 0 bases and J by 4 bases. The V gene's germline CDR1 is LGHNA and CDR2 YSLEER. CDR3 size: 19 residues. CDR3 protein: CASSQDFTGGGWGTGELFF. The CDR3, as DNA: TGCGCCAGCAGCCAAGATTTTACAGGGGGCGGATGGGGCACCGGGGAGCTGTTTTTT.

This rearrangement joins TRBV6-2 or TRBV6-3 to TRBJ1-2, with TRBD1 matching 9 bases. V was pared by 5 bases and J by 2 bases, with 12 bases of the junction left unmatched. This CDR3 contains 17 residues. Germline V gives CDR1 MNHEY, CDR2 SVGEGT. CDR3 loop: CASSLPRTGETNYGYTF. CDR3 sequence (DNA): TGTGCCAGCAGTCTACCAAGGACAGGGGAGACCAACTATGGCTACACCTTC.

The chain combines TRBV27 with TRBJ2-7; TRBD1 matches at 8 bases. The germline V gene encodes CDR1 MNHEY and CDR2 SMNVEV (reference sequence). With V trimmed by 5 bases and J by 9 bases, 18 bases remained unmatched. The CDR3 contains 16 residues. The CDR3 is CASSGSDRATSPRQYF. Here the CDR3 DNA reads TGTGCCAGCAGTGGTTCGGACAGGGCCACTTCTCCTCGGCAGTACTTC.

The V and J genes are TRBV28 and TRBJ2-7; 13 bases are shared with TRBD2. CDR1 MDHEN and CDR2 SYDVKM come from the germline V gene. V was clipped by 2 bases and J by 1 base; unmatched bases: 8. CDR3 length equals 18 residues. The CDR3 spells CASSLSGLAGEGSYEQYF. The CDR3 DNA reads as TGTGCCAGCAGTTTAAGTGGACTAGCGGGAGAGGGGTCCTACGAGCAGTACTTC.

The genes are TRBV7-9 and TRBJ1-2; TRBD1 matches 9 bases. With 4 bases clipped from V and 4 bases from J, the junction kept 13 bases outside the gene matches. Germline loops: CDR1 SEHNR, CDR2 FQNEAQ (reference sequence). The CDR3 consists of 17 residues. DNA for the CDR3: TGTGCCAGCAGCTCAGTCCCGGGACAGGGTCAGGGCTATGGCTACACCTTC. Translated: CASSSVPGQGQGYGYTF. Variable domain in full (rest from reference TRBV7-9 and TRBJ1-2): DTGVSQNPRHKITKRGQNVTFRCDPISEHNRLYWYRQTLGQGPEFLTYFQNEAQLEKSRLLSDRFSAERPKGSFSTLEIQRTEQGDSAMYLCASSSVPGQGQGYGYTFGSGTRLTVV.

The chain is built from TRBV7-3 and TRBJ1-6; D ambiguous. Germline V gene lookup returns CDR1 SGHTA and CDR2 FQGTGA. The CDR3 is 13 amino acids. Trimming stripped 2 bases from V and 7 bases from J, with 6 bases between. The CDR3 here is CASSLYQNSPLHF. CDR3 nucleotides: TGTGCCAGCAGCTTATATCAGAATTCACCCCTCCACTTT.